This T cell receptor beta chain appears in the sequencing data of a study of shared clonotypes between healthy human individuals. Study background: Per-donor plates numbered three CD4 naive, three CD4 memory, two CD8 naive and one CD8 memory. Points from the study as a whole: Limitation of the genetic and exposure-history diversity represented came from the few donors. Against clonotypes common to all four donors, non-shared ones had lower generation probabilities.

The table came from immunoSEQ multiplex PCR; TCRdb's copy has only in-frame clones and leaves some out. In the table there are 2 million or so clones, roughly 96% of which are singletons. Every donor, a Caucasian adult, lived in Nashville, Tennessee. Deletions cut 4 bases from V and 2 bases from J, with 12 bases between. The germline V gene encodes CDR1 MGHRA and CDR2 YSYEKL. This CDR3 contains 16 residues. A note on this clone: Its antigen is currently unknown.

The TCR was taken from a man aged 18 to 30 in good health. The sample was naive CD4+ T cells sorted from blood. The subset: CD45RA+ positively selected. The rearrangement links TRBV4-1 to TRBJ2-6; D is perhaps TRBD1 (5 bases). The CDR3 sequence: CASSPGEGAGANVLTF. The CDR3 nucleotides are TGCGCCAGCAGCCCGGGCGAAGGGGCTGGGGCCAACGTCCTGACTTTC.